This T cell receptor beta chain was retrieved from a study of cytomegalovirus exposure and HLA in healthy donors. Study-wide results and caveats: Per published accounts, TCR beta sequences correctly predicted the HLA-A and HLA-B alleles of most subjects.

This clone showed up just a few times. Its antigen is unidentified. It was with 60 Vbeta and 13 Jbeta primers that the PCR ran. Libraries were prepared by immunoSEQ multiplex PCR; TCRdb keeps only in-frame clonotypes and omits some of them. The data contain 150,000 to 200,000 clones, roughly two thirds of them seen just once; the ten biggest clones take up around 4.3%. The specimen sequenced was PBMCs. This sequence was found in a woman aged 18-29 years in good health and CMV-seropositive.

The DNA of the CDR3 is TGTGCCAGCAGACCCGCGGACAGGGGGCAAGGAAACACCATATATTTT. Encoded protein: CASRPADRGQGNTIYF. J is TRBJ1-3 and V is TRBV27; 11 bases are a match to TRBD1. Looked up from germline, CDR1 is MNHEY and CDR2 is SMNVEV (reference sequence). V shed 6 bases, J shed 4 bases, and the junction held 8 bases outside the gene matches. This CDR3 has 16 residues.